This TCR beta chain stems from a study of T cell changes during pregnancy in multiple sclerosis (dated by TCRdb to the late 2010s). Background on the whole study: In women with multiple sclerosis, the researchers looked at how the T cell repertoire shifted as pregnancy progressed.

The CDR3 contains 15 residues, cysteine and phenylalanine counted. The read is trimmed to its CDR3 DNA, 45 bases read in frame from base 1. CDR1 and CDR2, per the germline V gene, are MNHEY and SVGAGI. V is pared back by 6 bases and J by 2 bases, with 17 bases lying between the germline termini. About this clone itself: Its antigen has not been determined. Base qualities are not at hand, and no much larger clone is one base apart.

Libraries were made using the immunoSEQ multiplex PCR assay. TCRdb mirrors the immuneACCESS table, restricted to in-frame sequences. Some clones are absent from its copies; in checked studies, under half trace to an unresolved V gene, and the reason for the others is unknown. The sample table holds more than 55,000 clones, of which around nine tenths were seen once. In total, the top ten clones hold under 2% of the sample. Sequences were derived from peripheral blood, sampled after pregnancy. This receptor was taken from a female donor with multiple sclerosis, enrolled in a pregnancy study. The chain was built from TRBV6-5 and TRBJ2-7; perhaps TRBD1 is the D gene, with 6 bases matching. For the CDR3, the sequence is CASSPDRLMTYEQYF. Here is the DNA: TGTGCCAGCAGCCCCGACAGGCTCATGACCTACGAGCAGTACTTC.